The clone carrying this TCR beta chain was seen a few times. TCRdb re-called the PCR reads through MiXCR, storing one row per CDR3 protein. The repertoire includes about 640,000 distinct CDR3 sequences, 15% to 20% of them detected once, and roughly 0.85% sits in the top ten. This specimen comes from a study of molecular identifiers for immune sequencing clone quantification. Germline CDR1 is GTSNPN and CDR2 is SVGIG (reference sequence). The ends were cut back, 4 bases at V and 7 bases at J, with 14 bases in the middle. CDR3 length: 13 amino acids. The sequenced sample was naive CD8+ T cells from blood, with Jurkat cell RNA spiked in. The sample's subset: FACS-sorted CD8+CD4-CCR7+CD45RA+ naive T cells. This sequence originates from a human donor in good health. Some libraries in this study had Jurkat cell RNA spiked in. This sequence joins TRBV30 and TRBJ1-3, with D tentatively TRBD1 (6 bases). The CDR3: CAWIQGVVNTIYF. In nucleotides, the CDR3 is TGTGCCTGGATACAGGGAGTTGTGAACACCATATATTTT.